The sequence of this T cell receptor (beta chain) was determined in a study of early T cells in non-severe SARS-CoV-2 infection. The wider study: Chains stayed unpaired after sequencing of bulk RNA from unsorted whole blood. Whole-study findings and limits: VDJdb-based annotation leaned toward anti-spike CD8 responses and missed private and CD4 specificities.

Looked up from germline, CDR1 is SGHRS and CDR2 is YFSETQ. The CDR3 runs 16 residues. Regarding this clonotype: Antigen unknown. Since a much larger clone is just one base distant, this may be a read error.

Attachment of unique molecular identifiers was made to individual cDNA molecules. TCRdb re-called the 5' RACE reads with MiXCR, one entry per CDR3 protein. In the table there are some 57,000 distinct CDR3 sequences, 10% of which are singletons. The rearrangement joins TRBV5-1 to TRBJ2-2; TRBD1 or TRBD2 may be the D gene (5 bases each). The source is an adult who was a healthcare worker with PCR-confirmed SARS-CoV-2 infection or an uninfected control (not recorded which). The sequencing input was whole blood. The CDR3 reads CVSSGTGPANTGELFF. In nucleotides, the CDR3 is TGCGTCAGCAGCGGTACAGGACCCGCGAACACCGGGGAGCTGTTTTTT. The variable domain in full, with the rest retrieved from reference TRBV5-1 and TRBJ2-2, is KAGVTQTPRYLIKTRGQQVTLSCSPISGHRSVSWYQQTPGQGLQFLFEYFSETQRNKGNFPGRFSGRQFSNSRSEMNVSTLELGDSALYLCVSSGTGPANTGELFFGEGSRLTVL.